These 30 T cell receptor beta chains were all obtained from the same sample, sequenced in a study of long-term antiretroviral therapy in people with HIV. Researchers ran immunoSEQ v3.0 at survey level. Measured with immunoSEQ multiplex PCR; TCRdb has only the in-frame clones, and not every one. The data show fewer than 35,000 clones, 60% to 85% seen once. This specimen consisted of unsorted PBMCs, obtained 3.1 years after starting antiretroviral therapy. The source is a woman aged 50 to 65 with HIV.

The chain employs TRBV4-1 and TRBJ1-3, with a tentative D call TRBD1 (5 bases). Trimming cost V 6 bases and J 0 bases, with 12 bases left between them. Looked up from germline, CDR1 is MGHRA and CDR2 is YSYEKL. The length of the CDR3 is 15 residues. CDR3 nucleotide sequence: TGCGCCAGCAGTCCTGACAGAAACTCTGGAAACACCATATATTTT. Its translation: CASSPDRNSGNTIYF.

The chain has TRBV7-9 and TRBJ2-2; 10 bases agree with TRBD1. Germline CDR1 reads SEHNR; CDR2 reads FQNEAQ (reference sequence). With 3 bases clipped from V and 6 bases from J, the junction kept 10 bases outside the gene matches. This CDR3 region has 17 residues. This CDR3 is CASSFLPGTGVAGELFF. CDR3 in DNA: TGTGCCAGCAGCTTCCTACCCGGGACAGGGGTTGCCGGGGAGCTGTTTTTT.

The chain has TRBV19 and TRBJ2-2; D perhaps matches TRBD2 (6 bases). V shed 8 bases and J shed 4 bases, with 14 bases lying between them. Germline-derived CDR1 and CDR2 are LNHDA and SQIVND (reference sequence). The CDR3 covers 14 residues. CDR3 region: CASGGGARTGELFF. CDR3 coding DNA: TGTGCCAGTGGAGGCGGGGCTCGCACCGGGGAGCTGTTTTTT.

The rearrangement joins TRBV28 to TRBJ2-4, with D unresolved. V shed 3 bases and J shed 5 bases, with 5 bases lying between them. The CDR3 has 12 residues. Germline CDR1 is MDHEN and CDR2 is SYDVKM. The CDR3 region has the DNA TGTGCCAGCAGTTTTGGCGAAAACATTCAGTACTTC. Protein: CASSFGENIQYF.

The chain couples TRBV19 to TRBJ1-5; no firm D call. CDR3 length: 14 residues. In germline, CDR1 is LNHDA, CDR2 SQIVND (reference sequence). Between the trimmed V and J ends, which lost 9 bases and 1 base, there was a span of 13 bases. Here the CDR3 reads CASRLSESNQPQHF. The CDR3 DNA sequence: TGTGCCAGCAGGTTGTCAGAGAGCAATCAGCCCCAGCATTTT.

In DNA, the CDR3 is TGTGCCAGCAGCGTGGAGGGTAACTATGGCTACACCTTC. As protein: CASSVEGNYGYTF. V usage is TRBV9 and J usage is TRBJ1-2; D is unclear. The CDR3 runs to 13 residues. Trimming took off 2 bases at V and 1 base at J, with 6 bases between the two ends. CDR1 and CDR2 from the germline V gene are SGDLS and YYNGEE.

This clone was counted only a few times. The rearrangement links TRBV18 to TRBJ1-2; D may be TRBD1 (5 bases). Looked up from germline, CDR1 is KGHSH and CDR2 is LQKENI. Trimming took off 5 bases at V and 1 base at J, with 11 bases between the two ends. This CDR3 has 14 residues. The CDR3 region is CASSALQGNYGYTF. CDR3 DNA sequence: TGTGCCAGCTCAGCCCTCCAGGGTAACTATGGCTACACCTTC.

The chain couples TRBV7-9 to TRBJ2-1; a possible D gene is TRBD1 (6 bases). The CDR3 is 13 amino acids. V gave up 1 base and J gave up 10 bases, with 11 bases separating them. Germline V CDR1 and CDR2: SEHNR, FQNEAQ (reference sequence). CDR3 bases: TGTGCCAGCAGCTTAGATGGGGGCGGGGAGCAGTTCTTC. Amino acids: CASSLDGGGEQFF.

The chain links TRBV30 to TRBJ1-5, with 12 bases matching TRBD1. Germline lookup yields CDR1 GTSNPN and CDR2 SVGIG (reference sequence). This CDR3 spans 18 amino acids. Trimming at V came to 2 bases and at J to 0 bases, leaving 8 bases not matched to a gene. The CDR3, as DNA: TGTGCCTGGAGTTTCGAACCGGGACAGGGGGCTAGCAATCAGCCCCAGCATTTT. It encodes CAWSFEPGQGASNQPQHF.

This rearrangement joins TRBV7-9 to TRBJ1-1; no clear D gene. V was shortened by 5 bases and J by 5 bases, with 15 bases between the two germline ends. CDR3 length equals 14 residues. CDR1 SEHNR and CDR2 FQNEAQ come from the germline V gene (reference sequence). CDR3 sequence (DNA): TGTGCCAGCAGCATGAAGACCGAAGGGACTGAAGCTTTCTTT. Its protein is CASSMKTEGTEAFF.

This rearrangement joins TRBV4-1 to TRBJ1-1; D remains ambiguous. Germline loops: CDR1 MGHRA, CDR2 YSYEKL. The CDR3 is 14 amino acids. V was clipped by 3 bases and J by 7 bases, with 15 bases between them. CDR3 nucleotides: TGCGCCAGCAGCCACTATCCCGACGGGCTTGAAGCTTTCTTT. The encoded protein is CASSHYPDGLEAFF.

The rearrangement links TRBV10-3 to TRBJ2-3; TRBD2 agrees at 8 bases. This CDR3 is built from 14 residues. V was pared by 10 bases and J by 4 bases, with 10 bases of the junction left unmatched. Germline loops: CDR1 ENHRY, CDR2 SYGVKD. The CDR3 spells CATGGGGLADTQYF. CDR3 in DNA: TGTGCCACGGGGGGCGGGGGGTTGGCAGATACGCAGTATTTT.

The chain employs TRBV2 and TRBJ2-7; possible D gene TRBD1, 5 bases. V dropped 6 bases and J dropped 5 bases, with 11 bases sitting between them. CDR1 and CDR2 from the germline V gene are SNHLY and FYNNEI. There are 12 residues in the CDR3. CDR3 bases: TGTGCCAGCAGCCAGGGTATCAACGAGCAGTACGTC. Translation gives CASSQGINEQYV.

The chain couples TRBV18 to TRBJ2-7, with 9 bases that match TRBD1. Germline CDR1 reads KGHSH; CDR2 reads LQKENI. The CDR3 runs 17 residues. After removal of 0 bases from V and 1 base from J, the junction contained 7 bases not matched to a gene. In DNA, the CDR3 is TGTGCCAGCTCACCACCAAGTGAAGGGACAGGGTCCTACGAGCAGTACTTC. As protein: CASSPPSEGTGSYEQYF.

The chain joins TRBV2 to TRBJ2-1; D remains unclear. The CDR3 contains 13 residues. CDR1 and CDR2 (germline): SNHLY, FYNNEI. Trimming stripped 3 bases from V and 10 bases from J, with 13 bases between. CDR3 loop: CASSDSRLREQFF. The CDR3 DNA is TGTGCCAGCAGTGACTCCCGGCTACGGGAGCAGTTCTTC.

The CDR3 is CASRSPSTDTQYF. In nucleotides, the CDR3 is TGTGCCAGCAGATCTCCTAGCACAGATACGCAGTATTTT. This sequence joins TRBV6-1 and TRBJ2-3; D unclear. The CDR3 runs to 13 residues. Germline lookup yields CDR1 MNHNS and CDR2 SASEGT. The V end was cut by 6 bases, the J end by 0 bases, with 7 bases between.

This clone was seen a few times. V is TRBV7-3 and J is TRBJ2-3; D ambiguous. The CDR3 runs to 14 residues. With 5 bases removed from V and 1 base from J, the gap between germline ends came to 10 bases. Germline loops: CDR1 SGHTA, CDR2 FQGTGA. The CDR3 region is CASSPYYGTDTQYF. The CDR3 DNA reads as TGTGCCAGCAGCCCCTACTACGGCACAGATACGCAGTATTTT.

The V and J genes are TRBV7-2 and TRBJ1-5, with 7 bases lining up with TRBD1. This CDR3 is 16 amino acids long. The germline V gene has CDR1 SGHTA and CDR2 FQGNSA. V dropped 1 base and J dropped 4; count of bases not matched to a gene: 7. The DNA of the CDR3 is TGTGCCAGCAGCTTAGAAACAGGGGCCTTAAATCAGCCCCAGCATTTT. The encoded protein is CASSLETGALNQPQHF.

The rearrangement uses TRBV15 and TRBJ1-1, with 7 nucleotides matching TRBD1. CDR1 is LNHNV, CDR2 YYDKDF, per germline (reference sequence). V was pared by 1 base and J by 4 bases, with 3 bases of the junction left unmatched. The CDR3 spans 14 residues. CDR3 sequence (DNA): TGTGCCACCAGCAGAGGAGGGGGCCGCACTGAAGCTTTCTTT. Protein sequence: CATSRGGGRTEAFF.

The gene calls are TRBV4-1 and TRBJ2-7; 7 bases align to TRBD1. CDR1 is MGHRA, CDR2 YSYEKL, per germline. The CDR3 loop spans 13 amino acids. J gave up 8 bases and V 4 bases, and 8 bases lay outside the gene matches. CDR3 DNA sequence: TGCGCCAGCAGCCCTGGGACAGCCTTTCAGCAGTACTTC. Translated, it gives CASSPGTAFQQYF.

The CDR3 is CASAPRETAYFYEQYF. The CDR3 bases are TGTGCCAGTGCCCCCAGAGAGACAGCCTACTTCTACGAGCAGTACTTC. This chain joins TRBV19 and TRBJ2-7; D possibly corresponds to TRBD1 (5 bases). The ends were cut back, 8 bases at V and 3 bases at J, with 23 bases in the middle. CDR3 size: 16 residues. CDR1 is LNHDA, CDR2 SQIVND, per germline (reference sequence).

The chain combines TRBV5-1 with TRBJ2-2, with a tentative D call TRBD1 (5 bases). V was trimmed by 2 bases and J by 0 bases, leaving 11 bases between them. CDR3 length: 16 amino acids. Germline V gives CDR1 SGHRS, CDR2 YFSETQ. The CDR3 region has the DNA TGCGCCAGCAGCTTACAGGCTCAGTCGAACACCGGGGAGCTGTTTTTT. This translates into CASSLQAQSNTGELFF.

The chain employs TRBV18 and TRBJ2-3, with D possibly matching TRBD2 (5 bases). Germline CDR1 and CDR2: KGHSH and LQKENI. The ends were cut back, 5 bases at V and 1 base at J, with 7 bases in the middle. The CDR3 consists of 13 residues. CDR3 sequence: CASSGGGTDTQYF. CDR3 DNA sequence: TGTGCCAGCTCAGGAGGCGGCACAGATACGCAGTATTTT. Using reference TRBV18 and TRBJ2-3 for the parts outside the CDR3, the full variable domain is NAGVMQNPRHLVRRRGQEARLRCSPMKGHSHVYWYRQLPEEGLKFMVYLQKENIIDESGMPKERFSAEFPKEGPSILRIQQVVRGDSAAYFCASSGGGTDTQYFGPGTRLTVL.

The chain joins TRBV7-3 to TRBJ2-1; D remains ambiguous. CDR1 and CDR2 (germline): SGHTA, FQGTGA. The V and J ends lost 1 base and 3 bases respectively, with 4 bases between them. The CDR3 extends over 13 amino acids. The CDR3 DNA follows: TGTGCCAGCAGCTTAATCGGCTACAATGAGCAGTTCTTC. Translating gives CASSLIGYNEQFF.

CDR3 residues: CASRQGSPDTQYF. In DNA, the CDR3 is TGCGCCAGCCGACAGGGAAGTCCAGATACGCAGTATTTT. The V and J genes are TRBV5-1 and TRBJ2-3; 7 bases agree with TRBD1. The CDR3 loop spans 13 amino acids. Trimming removed 7 bases from V and 4 bases from J; junction bases left unmatched: 6. Germline assignment: CDR1 SGHRS and CDR2 YFSETQ.

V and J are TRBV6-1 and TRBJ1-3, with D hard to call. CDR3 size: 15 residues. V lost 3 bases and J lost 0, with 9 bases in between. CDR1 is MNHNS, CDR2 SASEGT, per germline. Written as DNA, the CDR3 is TGTGCCAGCAGTGACCCTGGATTCTCTGGAAACACCATATATTTT. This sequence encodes CASSDPGFSGNTIYF.

This CDR3 reads CASSARGGRQNTGELFF. CDR3 sequence (DNA): TGTGCCAGCAGTGCGAGGGGAGGCAGGCAGAACACCGGGGAGCTGTTTTTT. The chain combines TRBV2 with TRBJ2-2; D perhaps matches TRBD2 (6 bases). This CDR3 comprises 17 residues. Germline V gives CDR1 SNHLY, CDR2 FYNNEI. The V end lost 4 bases, the J end lost 1 base, and 16 bases lay between the germline ends.

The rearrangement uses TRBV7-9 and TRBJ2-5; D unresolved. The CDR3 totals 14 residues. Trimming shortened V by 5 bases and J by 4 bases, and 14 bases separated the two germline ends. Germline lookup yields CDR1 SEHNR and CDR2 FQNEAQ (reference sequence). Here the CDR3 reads CASSPGTTGETQYF. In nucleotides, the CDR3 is TGTGCCAGCAGCCCCGGTACTACGGGAGAGACCCAGTACTTC.

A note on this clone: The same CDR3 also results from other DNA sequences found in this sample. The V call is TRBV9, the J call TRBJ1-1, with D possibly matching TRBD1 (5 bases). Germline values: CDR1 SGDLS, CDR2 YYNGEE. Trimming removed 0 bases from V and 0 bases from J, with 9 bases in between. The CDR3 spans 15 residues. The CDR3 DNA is TGTGCCAGCAGCGTAGGACAGTTTATGAACACTGAAGCTTTCTTT. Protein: CASSVGQFMNTEAFF.

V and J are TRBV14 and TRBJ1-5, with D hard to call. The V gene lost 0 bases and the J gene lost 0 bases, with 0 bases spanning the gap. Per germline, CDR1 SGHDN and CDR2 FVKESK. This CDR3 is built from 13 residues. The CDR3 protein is CASSQDSNQPQHF. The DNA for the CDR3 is TGTGCCAGCAGCCAAGATAGCAATCAGCCCCAGCATTTT.